This paragraph covers one TCR beta chain sequence. The data originate from a study of T cells in Graves' hyperthyroidism and ophthalmopathy. The CDR3 regions of TCR beta were amplified from RNA transcripts. With the HTBI primer set, the TCR CDR3 went through a first round of RT-PCR. In TCRdb, the multiplex PCR reads were re-called with MiXCR into one record per CDR3 protein. The repertoire holds a few hundred thousand distinct CDR3 sequences, with 20% as singletons. Trimming removed 5 bases from V and 5 bases from J, with 12 bases in between. This CDR3 spans 13 amino acids. This TCR was recovered from a man aged 18 to 30 with Graves' hyperthyroidism. This chain uses TRBV12-3 or TRBV12-4 with TRBJ1-1; D gene uncertain. Sequencing used blood. Here the CDR3 reads CASSKLRGTEAFF. DNA for the CDR3: TGTGCCAGCAGTAAGCTCCGTGGGACTGAAGCTTTCTTT.